The text below deals with one TCR beta chain. The target of this receptor is not known. One base away lies a much larger clone, so this may be a sequencing read error. Library preparation used PCR. For sequencing, an Illumina HiSeq 4000 was employed. High-throughput sequencing was used to profile the TCR beta-chain CDR3 region of every patient. On the authors' methods: CDR3 differences across clinicopathological groups were used to build a classifier for discriminating distant-metastatic papillary thyroid cancer patients. The Shannon index was used to assess repertoire diversity, and the Morisita-Horn index was used to assess tumor-blood repertoire similarity. TCRdb redid the processing of the public reads, applying fastp at Q25 and MiXCR, and retained in-frame beta chains. These V and J calls are TCRdb output, not the study's own analysis. Here the sample has 15,000 to 20,000 clones; about a quarter occur a single time. About 10% of the sample is taken by the ten largest.

No treatment had been received by any patient before thyroid surgery. Using T-cell receptor beta sequencing, the study looked back at clinical samples from patients collected from about 2012 to 2018. CDR1 and CDR2 were assigned from the germline V gene as MNHNS and SASEGT. The CDR3 runs 16 amino acids, cysteine and phenylalanine included. Solely the CDR3 DNA is kept, with 48 bases framed from the first base. These data belong to a study of metastatic and nonmetastatic thyroid tumors (dated by TCRdb to the early 2020s). With respect to the entire study: Repertoires from peripheral blood and from tumor or nodule tissue samples of malignant and benign thyroid patients were compared. General study outcomes and caveats: TCR beta diversity was reported as significantly higher in malignant tumors than in benign nodules, in both blood and tumor samples.

This clonotype was sampled from a female donor with papillary thyroid cancer or a benign thyroid nodule (not recorded which). Some clones in this sample may be carry-over from other donors' samples. This receptor chain uses TRBV6-1 and TRBJ1-2; 10 middle bases align to TRBD1. The sequencing sample was made of adjacent normal tissue. At the DNA level, the sequence is TGTGCCAGCAGTAATATGGGACAGGGGCGCCGTGGGGGCTACAACTTC. This encodes CASSNMGQGRRGGYNF.